Below, 30 T cell receptor beta chains from the same sample are listed, as sequenced in a study of CD8+ T cells in alopecia areata. RNA extraction and reverse transcription yielded cDNA as sequencing template. Some clones are missing from TCRdb's copy, which holds only in-frame ones; the method was immunoSEQ multiplex PCR. The profile covers 130,000 to 150,000 clones, with about 47% appearing a single time and roughly 0.99% taken by the ten largest. Sequenced here: CD4+ T cells sorted from blood, sampled at week 0. These TCRs come from a human donor with alopecia areata.

The V call is TRBV13, the J call TRBJ1-1; 10 nucleotides match TRBD1. The CDR3 runs 16 residues. The trim removed 4 bases at V and 6 bases at J, leaving 11 bases unmatched. The V gene's germline CDR1 is PRHDT and CDR2 FYEKMQ (reference sequence). As DNA, the CDR3 is TGTGCCAGCAGCTCAACGCACCGGGACAGGGGTTCTGAAGCTTTCTTT. It yields the protein CASSSTHRDRGSEAFF.

The V call is TRBV5-1, the J call TRBJ1-1; D is perhaps TRBD1 (5 bases). CDR1 SGHRS and CDR2 YFSETQ come from the germline V gene. V shed 2 bases and J shed 5 bases, with 16 bases lying between them. The CDR3 is 15 amino acids. CDR3 in DNA: TGCGCCAGCAGCTTCAACCCGGCGGGGCAGACTGAAGCTTTCTTT. This codes for CASSFNPAGQTEAFF.

The J gene is TRBJ2-7, the V gene TRBV2; TRBD2 aligns across 11 bases. The CDR3 consists of 14 residues. V gave up 4 bases and J gave up 2 bases; unmatched junction bases: 1. Germline V gene lookup returns CDR1 SNHLY and CDR2 FYNNEI. CDR3 region: CASSGLAGTYEQYF. CDR3 coding DNA: TGTGCCAGCAGTGGACTAGCGGGAACCTACGAGCAGTACTTC.

This clone showed up just a few times. V is TRBV7-3 and J is TRBJ2-7, with D possibly matching TRBD1 (7 bases). Germline V CDR1 and CDR2: SGHTA, FQGTGA. The germline V and J ends were trimmed by 3 bases and 3 bases, with 15 bases remaining between them. This CDR3 contains 15 residues. CDR3 in DNA: TGTGCCAGCAGCTTTGGAGGGGCAGGGGGCTACGAGCAGTACTTC. It translates to CASSFGGAGGYEQYF. Combining the CDR3 with reference TRBV7-3 and TRBJ2-7 gives the whole variable domain GAGVSQTPSNKVTEKGKYVELRCDPISGHTALYWYRQSLGQGPEFLIYFQGTGAADDSGLPNDRFFAVRPEGSVSTLKIQRTERGDSAVYLCASSFGGAGGYEQYFGPGTRLTVT.

This clone showed up just a few times. The V gene is TRBV6-6, the J gene TRBJ2-1, with D unclear. The CDR3 is made up of 14 amino acids. The V gene's germline CDR1 is MNHNY and CDR2 SVGAGI (reference sequence). V dropped 2 bases and J dropped 0 bases, with 5 bases sitting between them. Here the CDR3 DNA reads TGTGCCAGCAGTTACGGTAGCTCCTACAATGAGCAGTTCTTC. Its translation is CASSYGSSYNEQFF.

The chain carries TRBV6-6 and TRBJ1-5; D gene unclear. Germline values: CDR1 MNHNY, CDR2 SVGAGI (reference sequence). The CDR3 is 12 residues long. V was shortened by 5 bases and J by 7 bases, with 9 bases between the two germline ends. CDR3 in DNA: TGTGCCAGCAGTACCATCGGGCAGCCCCAGCATTTT. Its translation: CASSTIGQPQHF.

The chain has TRBV10-3 and TRBJ1-2; 7 positions agree with TRBD1. With V trimmed by 6 bases and J by 8 bases, 6 bases remained unmatched. The length of the CDR3 is 12 residues. The germline V gene has CDR1 ENHRY and CDR2 SYGVKD. The CDR3 reads CAISDDRVGYTF. The CDR3 DNA follows: TGTGCCATCAGCGACGACAGGGTCGGCTACACCTTC.

The V call is TRBV9, the J call TRBJ2-7, with a weak D call TRBD2 (6 bases). The V end lost 0 bases, the J end lost 0 bases, and 10 bases lay between the germline ends. The CDR3 spans 15 residues. Germline V gene sequence: CDR1 SGDLS, CDR2 YYNGEE. The CDR3 spells CASSVEGLSSYEQYF. In DNA form, the CDR3 reads TGTGCCAGCAGCGTAGAGGGACTCAGCTCCTACGAGCAGTACTTC.

This chain joins TRBV7-3 and TRBJ2-5, with a possible D match to TRBD1 (5 bases). Germline V gene lookup returns CDR1 SGHTA and CDR2 FQGTGA. V was clipped by 5 bases and J by 5 bases, with 12 bases between them. The CDR3 runs 13 residues. The CDR3 here is CASSAGHLETQYF. CDR3 nucleotides: TGTGCCAGCAGCGCCGGACATCTCGAGACCCAGTACTTC.

This clone came up a few times. The chain employs TRBV5-1 and TRBJ2-7; TRBD1 agrees at 10 bases. Germline CDR1 SGHRS, CDR2 YFSETQ. CDR3 size: 14 residues. V was clipped by 5 bases and J by 3 bases; unmatched bases: 5. The CDR3 loop is CASRSGTGVYEQYF. The DNA for the CDR3 is TGCGCCAGCAGATCCGGGACAGGGGTCTACGAGCAGTACTTC.

The table lists this clone with a few counts. The chain links TRBV28 to TRBJ2-4; 9 bases are a match to TRBD1. Germline values: CDR1 MDHEN, CDR2 SYDVKM. With 5 bases clipped from V and 0 bases from J, the junction kept 8 bases outside the gene matches. This CDR3 is built from 17 residues. CDR3 sequence reads: CASSPSGTGLAKNIQYF. In DNA, the CDR3 is TGTGCCAGCAGTCCGTCCGGGACAGGGCTAGCCAAAAACATTCAGTACTTC.

The genes are TRBV29-1 and TRBJ1-4; TRBD1 aligns across 8 bases. The germline V gene encodes CDR1 SQVTM and CDR2 ANQGSEA. V lost 6 bases to trimming and J lost 7 bases; unmatched junction nucleotides: 7. CDR3 length: 13 amino acids. The CDR3 bases are TGCAGCGTAGGGACAGGTTCTGGTGAAAAACTGTTTTTT. It specifies CSVGTGSGEKLFF.

This clone has more than one count but fewer than ten. This chain uses TRBV28 with TRBJ1-1, with D unresolved. CDR3 length: 14 amino acids. V lost 5 bases and J lost 5, with 15 bases in between. Germline values: CDR1 MDHEN, CDR2 SYDVKM. This CDR3 is CASSITGPVTEAFF. The CDR3 nucleotides are TGTGCCAGCAGTATAACGGGCCCGGTGACTGAAGCTTTCTTT.

The chain uses TRBV7-2 and TRBJ2-7; 10 bases are a match to TRBD2. Trimming at V came to 2 bases and at J to 5 bases, leaving 9 bases not matched to a gene. Germline lookup yields CDR1 SGHTA and CDR2 FQGNSA. This CDR3 region has 16 residues. CDR3 loop: CASSLRDLAGVNEQYF. The CDR3 DNA follows: TGTGCCAGCAGCTTACGGGATCTAGCGGGAGTCAACGAGCAGTACTTC.

There are a few counts of this clone. The sample holds other DNA sequences that translate to the same CDR3. The gene calls are TRBV30 and TRBJ1-5; unclear D gene. The CDR3 contains 13 residues. CDR1 GTSNPN and CDR2 SVGIG come from the germline V gene (reference sequence). Trimming removed 0 bases from V and 5 bases from J, with 8 bases in between. CDR3 in DNA: TGTGCCTGGAGTGTACGAGGAGATCAGCCCCAGCATTTT. The encoded protein is CAWSVRGDQPQHF. The variable domain in full, with the rest retrieved from reference TRBV30 and TRBJ1-5, is SQTIHQWPATLVQPVGSPLSLECTVEGTSNPNLYWYRQAAGRGLQLLFYSVGIGQISSEVPQNLSASRPQDRQFILSSKKLLLSDSGFYLCAWSVRGDQPQHFGDGTRLSIL.

This clone occurred a few times. The chain has TRBV10-3 and TRBJ2-2; TRBD2 aligns across 7 bases. Germline-derived CDR1 and CDR2 are ENHRY and SYGVKD. The CDR3 loop spans 15 amino acids. The V and J ends lost 6 bases and 4 bases, in that order; junction bases with no gene match: 8. CDR3 sequence (DNA): TGTGCCATCAGGTCCGGGACTAACCCCACCGGGGAGCTGTTTTTT. It encodes CAIRSGTNPTGELFF.

The chain uses TRBV9 and TRBJ2-3; D is undetermined. Germline values: CDR1 SGDLS, CDR2 YYNGEE. The CDR3 is 11 amino acids. The V gene lost 3 bases and the J gene lost 4 bases, with 3 bases spanning the gap. This chain's CDR3 is CASSGADTQYF. In DNA form, the CDR3 reads TGTGCCAGCAGCGGCGCAGATACGCAGTATTTT.

The genes are TRBV10-3 and TRBJ1-5, with a possible D match to TRBD1 (6 bases). Germline CDR1 and CDR2: ENHRY and SYGVKD. The CDR3 runs to 18 residues. Trimming took 5 bases from V and 0 from J, leaving 20 bases between them. The CDR3 here is CAISPGGGQGTSNQPQHF. CDR3 DNA sequence: TGTGCCATCAGTCCCGGAGGTGGGCAGGGGACTAGCAATCAGCCCCAGCATTTT.

The rearrangement uses TRBV30 and TRBJ1-2; tentative D call: TRBD1 (5 bases). Germline V gives CDR1 GTSNPN, CDR2 SVGIG (reference sequence). This CDR3 contains 14 residues. Trimming removed 4 bases at V and 4 bases at J, with 16 bases between. The CDR3 nucleotides are TGTGCCTGGACACGTCCGACAGTCAGCTATGGCTACACCTTC. It is translated as CAWTRPTVSYGYTF.

This clone has only one observation. The V and J genes are TRBV29-1 and TRBJ1-2; D is perhaps TRBD1 (5 bases). CDR3 length: 13 amino acids. Trimming took off 4 bases at V and 4 bases at J, with 13 bases between the two ends. Germline lookup yields CDR1 SQVTM and CDR2 ANQGSEA. CDR3 protein: CSVVGAGGYGYTF. The CDR3 bases are TGCAGCGTTGTTGGGGCTGGCGGCTATGGCTACACCTTC.

This clone turned up a few times. The chain joins TRBV10-2 to TRBJ2-1; TRBD2 agrees at 10 bases. V shed 8 bases and J 8 bases; nucleotides not matched to a gene: 9. The CDR3 is 14 amino acids. Germline V gene lookup returns CDR1 WSHSY and CDR2 SAAADI. The CDR3 is CASFTSGIPHEQFF. The CDR3 nucleotides are TGCGCCAGCTTCACTAGCGGGATACCCCATGAGCAGTTCTTC.

This sequence joins TRBV7-2 and TRBJ2-1, with 7 bases lining up with TRBD1. CDR3 length equals 16 residues. Germline CDR1 reads SGHTA; CDR2 reads FQGNSA. V was pared by 7 bases and J by 1 base, with 10 bases of the junction left unmatched. The CDR3 DNA reads as TGTGCCAGCACCCAGAGGGGGCTACCTTCCTACAATGAGCAGTTCTTC. Translated, it gives CASTQRGLPSYNEQFF. The full variable domain, completed using reference TRBV7-2 and TRBJ2-1, is GAGVSQSPSNKVTEKGKDVELRCDPISGHTALYWYRQSLGQGLEFLIYFQGNSAPDKSGLPSDRFSAERTGGSVSTLTIQRTQQEDSAVYLCASTQRGLPSYNEQFFGPGTRLTVL.

V gene TRBV7-8 combines with J gene TRBJ2-2, with 7 bases matching TRBD2. Losses at the gene ends were 6 bases for V and 2 bases for J; bases not matched to a gene: 3. CDR3 length: 14 amino acids. Germline CDR1 is SGHVS and CDR2 is FQNEAQ. The CDR3: CASSGAGNTGELFF. CDR3 DNA sequence: TGTGCCAGCAGTGGAGCGGGAAACACCGGGGAGCTGTTTTTT.

The chain carries TRBV30 and TRBJ2-3, with 12 bases that match TRBD2. The CDR3 is 15 residues long. Trimming cost V 5 bases and J 3 bases; bases outside gene matches: 6. CDR1 is GTSNPN and CDR2 is SVGIG in the germline V gene (reference sequence). CDR3 sequence: CAWLSGTSGTDTQYF. CDR3 DNA: TGTGCCTGGCTTTCCGGGACTAGCGGGACAGATACGCAGTATTTT.

CDR3: CASSTQITAFYEQYF. The CDR3 coding sequence is TGCGCCAGCAGCACCCAGATAACAGCTTTCTACGAGCAGTACTTC. This chain uses TRBV4-1 with TRBJ2-7; D is unclear. Trimming stripped 5 bases from V and 3 bases from J, with 17 bases between. The CDR3 sequence is 15 residues long. CDR1 is MGHRA, CDR2 YSYEKL, per germline.

The genes are TRBV5-1 and TRBJ2-6, with D perhaps TRBD1 (5 bases). The CDR3 length is 16 residues. Per the germline V gene, CDR1 is SGHRS and CDR2 is YFSETQ. Trimming removed 4 bases at V and 0 bases at J, with 11 bases between. Written as DNA, the CDR3 is TGCGCCAGCAGCACTGGACACAACTCTGGGGCCAACGTCCTGACTTTC. This codes for CASSTGHNSGANVLTF.

The chain carries TRBV7-9 and TRBJ2-5; D ambiguous. Trimming removed 3 bases from V and 4 bases from J, with 15 bases in between. Germline V gives CDR1 SEHNR, CDR2 FQNEAQ (reference sequence). CDR3 length equals 15 residues. The CDR3: CASSFLVPSVETQYF. The CDR3, as DNA: TGTGCCAGCAGCTTTCTGGTCCCGAGCGTAGAGACCCAGTACTTC.

Only a few counts were recorded for this clone. The J gene is TRBJ2-5, the V gene TRBV6-5, with D possibly matching TRBD1 (6 bases). From germline, CDR1 is MNHEY and CDR2 SVGAGI. The CDR3 totals 12 residues. The germline V and J ends were trimmed by 6 bases and 1 base, with 6 bases remaining between them. CDR3 sequence reads: CASRTGQETQYF. CDR3 bases: TGTGCCAGCAGGACAGGCCAAGAGACCCAGTACTTC.

Only a few counts were recorded for this clone. The V gene is TRBV29-1, the J gene TRBJ2-1; 12 bases align to TRBD2. Germline CDR1 SQVTM, CDR2 ANQGSEA. The CDR3 totals 17 residues. The V and J ends lost 0 bases and 9 bases, in that order; junction bases with no gene match: 12. The CDR3 reads CSVEDSYGLAGRGEQFF. CDR3 DNA sequence: TGCAGCGTTGAAGATAGTTACGGACTAGCGGGACGGGGTGAGCAGTTCTTC.

The chain combines TRBV30 with TRBJ2-2; perhaps D is TRBD1 or TRBD2 (5 bases each). From germline, CDR1 is GTSNPN and CDR2 SVGIG (reference sequence). The CDR3 consists of 15 residues. The germline V and J ends were trimmed by 2 bases and 4 bases, with 14 bases remaining between them. The CDR3 loop is CAWSSPGTRTGELFF. DNA for the CDR3: TGTGCCTGGAGTTCCCCCGGGACCCGCACCGGGGAGCTGTTTTTT.